One and the same sample provided the 21 T cell receptor beta chains below, sequenced in a study of Ad26.COV2.S vaccination and SARS-CoV-2 variants. The repertoire was sequenced with immunoSEQ multiplex PCR; TCRdb's copy has only in-frame clones and lacks some. The sample includes 350,000 to 500,000 clones, around 87% of them seen just once. Noted treatment: roughly 19 received Ad26.COV2.S at low or high dose, single or two shots; about 5 received placebo; per-sample allocation not given. Collection of the samples took place on day 63 after the first injection of vaccine or placebo. Here the sequenced sample was peripheral blood, taken in a trial of Ad26.COV2.S vaccine versus placebo. The receptor source for this set is a person between 18 and 60 years old who received the Ad26.COV2.S COVID-19 vaccine or a placebo.

The genes are TRBV19 and TRBJ2-5; D unresolved. The CDR3 spans 18 residues. V dropped 6 bases and J dropped 7 bases, with 30 bases sitting between them. Germline loops: CDR1 LNHDA, CDR2 SQIVND (reference sequence). As DNA, the CDR3 is TGTGCCAGTAGCAAGTCGGTGGCAGTCCCAACTTCTAAATGGACCCAGTACTTC. It specifies CASSKSVAVPTSKWTQYF.

The chain couples TRBV11-2 to TRBJ2-1; weak D call: TRBD2 (6 bases). V was shortened by 3 bases and J by 6 bases, with 15 bases between the two germline ends. This CDR3 has 15 amino acids. Germline CDR1 reads SGHAT; CDR2 reads FQNNGV. The CDR3 region is CASSLALGTSNEQFF. DNA of the CDR3: TGTGCCAGCAGCTTGGCCCTTGGGACTTCCAATGAGCAGTTCTTC. The full variable domain, its missing parts supplied by reference TRBV11-2 and TRBJ2-1, is EAGVAQSPRYKIIEKRQSVAFWCNPISGHATLYWYQQILGQGPKLLIQFQNNGVVDDSQLPKDRFSAERLKGVDSTLKIQPAKLEDSAVYLCASSLALGTSNEQFFGPGTRLTVL.

The chain has TRBV24-1 and TRBJ1-5; unclear D gene. CDR1 and CDR2 (germline): KGHDR, SFDVKD. The CDR3 runs to 13 residues. The germline V and J ends were trimmed by 5 bases and 5 bases, with 9 bases remaining between them. CDR3 region: CATSVGFDQPQHF. CDR3 sequence (DNA): TGTGCCACCAGTGTTGGTTTCGATCAGCCCCAGCATTTT.

The chain uses TRBV19 and TRBJ2-3; D may be TRBD1 (6 bases). The germline V gene has CDR1 LNHDA and CDR2 SQIVND (reference sequence). CDR3 size: 13 residues. Between the trimmed V and J ends, which lost 5 bases and 7 bases, there was a span of 13 bases. CDR3 nucleotides: TGTGCCAGTAGTTGGACAGAAGTTAATACGCAGTATTTT. Protein sequence: CASSWTEVNTQYF. The whole variable domain, filled in from reference TRBV19 and TRBJ2-3, reads DGGITQSPKYLFRKEGQNVTLSCEQNLNHDAMYWYRQDPGQGLRLIYYSQIVNDFQKGDIAEGYSVSREKKESFPLTVTSAQKNPTAFYLCASSWTEVNTQYFGPGTRLTVL.

This clone was detected once. The J gene is TRBJ2-5, the V gene TRBV30, with 16 bases matching TRBD2. This CDR3 is built from 16 residues. CDR1 is GTSNPN, CDR2 SVGIG, per germline (reference sequence). With V trimmed by 1 base and J by 13 bases, 12 bases remained unmatched. CDR3 residues: CAWSDPGLAGGFRGYF. For the CDR3, the DNA is TGTGCCTGGAGTGACCCGGGACTAGCGGGGGGGTTTAGAGGGTACTTC.

V and J are TRBV6-5 and TRBJ2-7, with D perhaps given as TRBD1 or TRBD2 (5 bases each). Germline V gene sequence: CDR1 MNHEY, CDR2 SVGAGI. V lost 7 bases to trimming and J lost 0 bases, with 16 bases between them. The CDR3 is 15 amino acids. The CDR3 DNA sequence: TGTGCCAGCATGACGGGACGGATGAGCTCCTACGAGCAGTACTTC. Its translation: CASMTGRMSSYEQYF.

This sequence joins TRBV3-1 (or the pseudogene TRBV3-2) and TRBJ2-5; D is tentatively TRBD1 or TRBD2 (5 bases each). The CDR3 sequence is 15 residues long. Trimming removed 1 base at V and 5 bases at J, with 14 bases between. The germline V gene has CDR1 LGHDT and CDR2 YNNKEL (reference sequence). The DNA of the CDR3 is TGTGCCAGCAGCCAAGTCCTCCGGGGCGATGAGACCCAGTACTTC. Translation: CASSQVLRGDETQYF.

The V and J genes are TRBV18 and TRBJ1-2, with a possible D match to TRBD1 (5 bases). Trimming pared 6 bases from V and 4 bases from J, leaving 15 bases between. The germline V gene has CDR1 KGHSH and CDR2 LQKENI. CDR3 length: 14 amino acids. CDR3 amino acids: CASSPSGRLYGYTF. In nucleotides, the CDR3 is TGTGCCAGCTCGCCCTCGGGACGACTCTATGGCTACACCTTC.

The chain is built from TRBV7-2 and TRBJ2-3; 7 bases are a match to TRBD1. Germline V gene lookup returns CDR1 SGHTA and CDR2 FQGNSA. The V gene end was trimmed by 2 bases and the J gene end by 5 bases; junction bases not matched to a gene: 10. The CDR3 contains 16 residues. CDR3 sequence (DNA): TGTGCCAGCAGCTTACCCAGGGACAGCGTGGAAGATACGCAGTATTTT. This sequence encodes CASSLPRDSVEDTQYF. Filled out from reference TRBV7-2 and TRBJ2-3, the complete variable domain reads GAGVSQSPSNKVTEKGKDVELRCDPISGHTALYWYRQSLGQGLEFLIYFQGNSAPDKSGLPSDRFSAERTGGSVSTLTIQRTQQEDSAVYLCASSLPRDSVEDTQYFGPGTRLTVL.

This clone was detected only once. The chain joins TRBV29-1 to TRBJ2-7; unclear D gene. The CDR3 spans 13 residues. Germline CDR1 reads SQVTM; CDR2 reads ANQGSEA. V shed 4 bases and J shed 6 bases, with 16 bases lying between them. CDR3 sequence (DNA): TGCAGCGTTGGGAAGGGCCCGTGGGTCGAGCAGTACTTC. Translation: CSVGKGPWVEQYF.

V usage is TRBV15 and J usage is TRBJ2-2; perhaps TRBD1 as D (6 bases). The CDR3 totals 16 residues. The germline V gene has CDR1 LNHNV and CDR2 YYDKDF (reference sequence). V was clipped by 1 base and J by 2 bases, with 11 bases between them. The DNA of the CDR3 is TGTGCCACCAGCAGAGCCGGACAGCCAAACACCGGGGAGCTGTTTTTT. Amino acids: CATSRAGQPNTGELFF.

The chain joins TRBV6-5 to TRBJ1-1; D is unclear. This CDR3 region has 13 residues. V was shortened by 4 bases and J by 1 base, with 7 bases between the two germline ends. Germline lookup yields CDR1 MNHEY and CDR2 SVGAGI. CDR3 nucleotide sequence: TGTGCCAGCAGTTCACGACAGAACACTGAAGCTTTCTTT. Translated: CASSSRQNTEAFF.

The V gene is TRBV6-2 or TRBV6-3, the J gene TRBJ2-5; no definite D call. V was shortened by 5 bases and J by 2 bases, with 3 bases between the two germline ends. The CDR3 has 11 residues. The germline CDR1 and CDR2 sequences are MNHEY and SVGEGT. In nucleotides, the CDR3 is TGTGCCAGCAGTATACAAGAGACCCAGTACTTC. Protein product: CASSIQETQYF.

The chain recombines TRBV3-1 (or the pseudogene TRBV3-2) with TRBJ2-7, with TRBD1 identical over 7 bases. CDR3 length: 14 amino acids. V shed 4 bases and J 2 bases; nucleotides not matched to a gene: 5. CDR1 is LGHDT and CDR2 is YNNKEL in the germline V gene (reference sequence). In nucleotides, the CDR3 is TGTGCCAGCAGCCTATGGGACAGCCCCTACGAGCAGTACTTC. Protein sequence: CASSLWDSPYEQYF.

The chain joins TRBV18 to TRBJ1-1, with D possibly matching TRBD1 (5 bases). V lost 6 bases to trimming and J lost 4 bases, with 15 bases between them. Germline V gives CDR1 KGHSH, CDR2 LQKENI. The CDR3 is 14 amino acids. CDR3 bases: TGTGCCAGCTCCGACGAGGGGTTTGGCACTGAAGCTTTCTTT. Amino acid sequence: CASSDEGFGTEAFF.

The chain recombines TRBV7-2 with TRBJ2-7; D perhaps matches TRBD2 (5 bases). Trimming took off 5 bases at V and 0 bases at J, with 17 bases between the two ends. The germline gives CDR1 SGHTA, CDR2 FQGNSA. CDR3 length: 16 amino acids. The CDR3 region has the DNA TGTGCCAGCAGCCCTAGAGAGGGTAAGAGCTCCTACGAGCAGTACTTC. Translation gives CASSPREGKSSYEQYF.

This clone was observed once. The gene calls are TRBV7-2 and TRBJ2-7, with D uncertain. CDR1 is SGHTA, CDR2 FQGNSA, per germline. CDR3 length equals 13 residues. The V gene lost 5 bases and the J gene lost 2 bases, with 10 bases spanning the gap. The CDR3, as DNA: TGTGCCAGCAGCGACGACACCCCCTACGAGCAGTACTTC. It codes for CASSDDTPYEQYF.

The chain is built from TRBV2 and TRBJ1-6; D is unclear. This CDR3 is 15 amino acids long. Trimming removed 4 bases from V and 5 bases from J, with 12 bases in between. Germline CDR1 reads SNHLY; CDR2 reads FYNNEI. The CDR3 DNA is TGTGCCAGCAGTGTTTCGGGCCAAAATAATTCACCCCTCCACTTT. This codes for CASSVSGQNNSPLHF.

This clone was picked up one time. The V and J genes are TRBV20-1 and TRBJ1-1; D is ambiguous. The germline CDR1 and CDR2 sequences are DFQATT and SNEGSKA (reference sequence). This CDR3 has 11 amino acids. The V end lost 3 bases, the J end lost 2 bases, and 4 bases lay between the germline ends. The DNA of the CDR3 is TGCAGTGCTAGGCGTAACACTGAAGCTTTCTTT. This translates into CSARRNTEAFF.

The rearrangement joins TRBV2 to TRBJ2-5; D remains ambiguous. Trimming left V 3 bases short and J 4 bases short, with 9 bases between. The CDR3 covers 13 residues. Germline V CDR1 and CDR2: SNHLY, FYNNEI. The CDR3 nucleotides are TGTGCCAGCAGTGAGATTAGTGTAGAGACCCAGTACTTC. It encodes CASSEISVETQYF.

The rearrangement links TRBV24-1 to TRBJ2-3; TRBD1 or TRBD2 may be the D gene (6 bases each). The CDR3 extends over 13 amino acids. V shed 5 bases and J shed 5 bases, with 10 bases lying between them. Germline V gives CDR1 KGHDR, CDR2 SFDVKD. The CDR3 DNA follows: TGTGCCACCAGTGGGGGGGCGCGAGATACGCAGTATTTT. Protein sequence: CATSGGARDTQYF.